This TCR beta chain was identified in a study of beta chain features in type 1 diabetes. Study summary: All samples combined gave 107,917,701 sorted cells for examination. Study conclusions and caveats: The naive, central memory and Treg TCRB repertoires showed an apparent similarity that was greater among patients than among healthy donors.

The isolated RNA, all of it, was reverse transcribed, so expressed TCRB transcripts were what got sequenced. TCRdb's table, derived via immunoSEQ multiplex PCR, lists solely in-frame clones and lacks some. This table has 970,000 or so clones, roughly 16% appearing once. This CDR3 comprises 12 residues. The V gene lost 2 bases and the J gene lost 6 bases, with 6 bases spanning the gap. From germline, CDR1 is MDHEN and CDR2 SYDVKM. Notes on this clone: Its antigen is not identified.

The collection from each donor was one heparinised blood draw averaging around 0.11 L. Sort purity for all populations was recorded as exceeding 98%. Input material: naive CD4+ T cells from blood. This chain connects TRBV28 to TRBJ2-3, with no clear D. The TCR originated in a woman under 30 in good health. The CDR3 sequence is CASSLRWDTQYF. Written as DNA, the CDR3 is TGTGCCAGCAGTTTAAGGTGGGATACGCAGTATTTT.